The present T cell receptor beta chain was sequenced within a study of cytomegalovirus exposure and HLA in healthy donors. Study findings and constraints: Reported performance of the classifier showed diagnosis of cytomegalovirus status with high specificity and sensitivity. A later analysis linked a missense variant in DCLRE1C to the trimming of TCR beta V and J genes. CMV antigen specificity was confirmed in vitro for a few CMV-associated chains. Compared with the roughly 730-donor mean, an Asian-associated ancestry cluster reportedly had fewer N-insertions, according to a later analysis.

V gave up 6 bases and J gave up 3 bases, with 14 bases separating them. CDR3 length: 14 residues. Germline V gene lookup returns CDR1 MNHNS and CDR2 SASEGT. This clone appeared a single time. Its antigen is currently unknown. The PCR made use of 60 Vbeta and 13 Jbeta primers. Profiling relied on immunoSEQ multiplex PCR, and the TCRdb table lists in-frame clones only, not all of them. Altogether over 150,000 clones are present, more than 60% being singletons, with the ten largest covering approximately 1.5%. The source of this sequence is a woman in her twenties or thirties in good health and CMV-seropositive. The V and J genes are TRBV6-1 and TRBJ1-1; D gene ambiguous. Sequencing used PBMCs. CDR3 bases: TGTGCCAGCAGACCGAACTGGGCATACACTGAAGCTTTCTTT. It is translated as CASRPNWAYTEAFF.